Below, one T cell receptor (beta chain) is given with its context. With iRepertoire HTBI primers and Arm-PCR of CDR3 regions, TCR beta libraries were built. TCRdb called the multiplex PCR reads again in MiXCR, with one record for every CDR3 protein. The table records 560,000 or so distinct CDR3 sequences, about 16% of them present only once. Specified time point: newly diagnosed GD, antithyroid drugs for less than 3 months. Researchers made the TCR library from RNA that was extracted from PBMCs. This record belongs to a study of regulatory T cells in long-lasting Graves disease. These same records also appear under a second study, on T cells in Graves' hyperthyroidism and ophthalmopathy. That work contributes: Initially, a first-round RT-PCR of the TCR CDR3 employed the HTBI primer set.

This specimen was peripheral blood mononuclear cells (PBMCs), taken at new diagnosis, from a patient treated with antithyroid drugs. The TCR comes from a man aged 18 to 35 with Graves disease.

The CDR3 here is CASSQEPGRGDGYTF. CDR3 DNA: TGCGCCAGCAGCCAAGAACCGGGACGAGGTGATGGCTACACCTTC. The chain recombines TRBV4-1 with TRBJ1-2; D is perhaps TRBD1 (5 bases). CDR3 size: 15 residues. V lost 0 bases to trimming and J lost 6 bases, with 14 bases between them. From germline, CDR1 is MGHRA and CDR2 YSYEKL.